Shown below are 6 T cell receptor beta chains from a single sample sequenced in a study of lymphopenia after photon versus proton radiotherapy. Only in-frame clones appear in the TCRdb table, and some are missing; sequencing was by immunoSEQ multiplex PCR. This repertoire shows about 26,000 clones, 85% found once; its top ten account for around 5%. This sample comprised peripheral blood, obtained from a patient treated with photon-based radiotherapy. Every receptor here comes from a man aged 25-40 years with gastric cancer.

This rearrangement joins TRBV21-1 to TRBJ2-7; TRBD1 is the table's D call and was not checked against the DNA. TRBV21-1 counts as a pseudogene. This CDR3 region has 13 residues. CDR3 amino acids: CASSWTVTYEQYF. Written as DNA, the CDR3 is TGTGCCAGCAGCTGGACAGTTACCTACGAGCAGTACTTC.

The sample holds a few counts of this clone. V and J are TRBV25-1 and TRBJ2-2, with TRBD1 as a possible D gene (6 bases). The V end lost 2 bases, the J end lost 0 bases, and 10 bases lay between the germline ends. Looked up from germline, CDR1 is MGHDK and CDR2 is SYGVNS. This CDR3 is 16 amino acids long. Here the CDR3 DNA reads TGTGCCAGCAGTGAACATGAGGGGGCGAACACCGGGGAGCTGTTTTTT. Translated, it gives CASSEHEGANTGELFF.

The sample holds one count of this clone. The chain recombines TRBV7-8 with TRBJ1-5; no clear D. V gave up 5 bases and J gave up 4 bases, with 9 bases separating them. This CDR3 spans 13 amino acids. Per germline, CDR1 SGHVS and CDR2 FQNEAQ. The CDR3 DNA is TGTGCCAGCAGCCCCAACCTTAATCAGCCCCAGCATTTT. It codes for CASSPNLNQPQHF.

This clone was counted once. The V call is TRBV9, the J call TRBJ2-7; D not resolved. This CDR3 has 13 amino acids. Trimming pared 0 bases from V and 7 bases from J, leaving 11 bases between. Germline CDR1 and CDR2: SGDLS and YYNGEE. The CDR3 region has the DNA TGTGCCAGCAGCGTAGCCTTAAACCGTGAGCAGTACTTC. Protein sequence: CASSVALNREQYF.

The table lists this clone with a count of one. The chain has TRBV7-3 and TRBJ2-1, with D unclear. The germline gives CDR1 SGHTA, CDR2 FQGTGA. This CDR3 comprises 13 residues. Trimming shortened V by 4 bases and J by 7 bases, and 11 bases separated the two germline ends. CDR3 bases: TGTGCCAGCAGCTCACCGGGTCTTAATGAGCAGTTCTTC. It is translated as CASSSPGLNEQFF.

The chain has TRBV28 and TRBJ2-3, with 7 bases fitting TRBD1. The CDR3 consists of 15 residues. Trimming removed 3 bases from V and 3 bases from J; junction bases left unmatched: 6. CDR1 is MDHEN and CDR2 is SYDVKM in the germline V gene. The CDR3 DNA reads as TGTGCCAGCAGTTTTCAGGGGGTCTGGACAGATACGCAGTATTTT. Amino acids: CASSFQGVWTDTQYF.